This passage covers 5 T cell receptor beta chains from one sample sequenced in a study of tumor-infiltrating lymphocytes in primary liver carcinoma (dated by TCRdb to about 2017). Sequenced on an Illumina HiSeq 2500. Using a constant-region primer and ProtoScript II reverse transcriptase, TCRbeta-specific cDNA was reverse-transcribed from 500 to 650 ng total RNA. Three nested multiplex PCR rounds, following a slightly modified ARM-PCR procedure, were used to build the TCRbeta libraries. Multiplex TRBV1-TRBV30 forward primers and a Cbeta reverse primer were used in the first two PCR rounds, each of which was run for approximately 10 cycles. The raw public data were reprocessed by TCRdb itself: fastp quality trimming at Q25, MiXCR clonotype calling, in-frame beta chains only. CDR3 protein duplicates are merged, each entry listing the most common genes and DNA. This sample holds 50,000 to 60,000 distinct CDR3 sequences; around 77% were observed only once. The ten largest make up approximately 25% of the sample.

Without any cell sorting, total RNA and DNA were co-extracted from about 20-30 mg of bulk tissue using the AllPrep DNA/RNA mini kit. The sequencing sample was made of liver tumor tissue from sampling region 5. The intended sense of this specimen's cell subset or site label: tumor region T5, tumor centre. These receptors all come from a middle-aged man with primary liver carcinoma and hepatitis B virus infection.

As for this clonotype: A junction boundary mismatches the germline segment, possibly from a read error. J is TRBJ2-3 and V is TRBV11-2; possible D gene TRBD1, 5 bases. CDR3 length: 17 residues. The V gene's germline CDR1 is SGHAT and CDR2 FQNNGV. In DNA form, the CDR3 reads TGTACCAGCAGTTTATTCGCGGCCGACGTCAGCACAGGTACGCAGTATTTT. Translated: CTSSLFAADVSTGTQYF.

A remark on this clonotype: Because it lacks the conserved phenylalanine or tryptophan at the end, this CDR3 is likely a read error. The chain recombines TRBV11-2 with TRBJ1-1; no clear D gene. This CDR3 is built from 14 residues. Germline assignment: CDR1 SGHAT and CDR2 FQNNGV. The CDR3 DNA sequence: TGTGCTAGCAGCCCCCTCTGGCCGAACACTGAAGCTTTCCTT. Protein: CASSPLWPNTEAFL.

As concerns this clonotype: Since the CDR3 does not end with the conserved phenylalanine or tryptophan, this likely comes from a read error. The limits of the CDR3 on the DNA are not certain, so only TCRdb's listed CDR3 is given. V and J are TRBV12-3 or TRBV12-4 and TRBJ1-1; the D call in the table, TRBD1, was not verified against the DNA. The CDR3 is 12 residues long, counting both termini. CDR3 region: CASTGHGGEAFS.

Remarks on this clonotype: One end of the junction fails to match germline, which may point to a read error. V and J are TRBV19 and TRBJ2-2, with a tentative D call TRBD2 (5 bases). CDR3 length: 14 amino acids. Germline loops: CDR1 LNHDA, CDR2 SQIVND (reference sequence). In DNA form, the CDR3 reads TGTGTCAGTAGGCCCGTCGGGGTCACCGGGGAGCTGTTTTTT. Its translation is CVSRPVGVTGELFF.

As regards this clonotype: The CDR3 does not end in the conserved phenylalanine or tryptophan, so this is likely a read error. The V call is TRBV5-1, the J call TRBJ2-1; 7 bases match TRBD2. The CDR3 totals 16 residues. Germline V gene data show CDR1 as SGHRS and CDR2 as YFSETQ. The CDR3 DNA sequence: TGCGCCAGCAGCTTGACAGGCGGGAGTAGATACAATGGGCAGTTCTTG. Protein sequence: CASSLTGGSRYNGQFL.